This passage covers 16 T cell receptor beta chains from one sample sequenced in a study of blood T cell repertoires in COVID-19. Here immunoSEQ multiplex PCR was the method, and the copy in TCRdb shows in-frame clones only, minus some. The sample contains hundreds of thousands of clones, roughly 86% of which appear only once. Sequences were obtained from PBMCs or T cells enriched from blood (not recorded which). The receptors derive from a woman under 40 with acute COVID-19.

The sample holds a few counts of this clone. V usage is TRBV7-9 and J usage is TRBJ2-2, with D maybe TRBD2 (6 bases). The germline CDR1 and CDR2 sequences are SEHNR and FQNEAQ (reference sequence). The CDR3 contains 13 residues. The V and J ends lost 5 bases and 7 bases respectively, with 11 bases between them. The CDR3 bases are TGTGCCAGCAGCCCCTGGGAGGACGGGGAGCTGTTTTTT. Translated: CASSPWEDGELFF. The full variable domain, in which reference TRBV7-9 and TRBJ2-2 provide the parts outside the CDR3, is DTGVSQNPRHKITKRGQNVTFRCDPISEHNRLYWYRQTLGQGPEFLTYFQNEAQLEKSRLLSDRFSAERPKGSFSTLEIQRTEQGDSAMYLCASSPWEDGELFFGEGSRLTVL.

V and J are TRBV19 and TRBJ2-7, with a possible D match to TRBD1 (6 bases). The CDR3 covers 15 residues. V was clipped by 1 base and J by 2 bases, with 12 bases between them. Per germline, CDR1 LNHDA and CDR2 SQIVND (reference sequence). This chain's CDR3 is CASSIVGTSTYEQYF. CDR3 DNA: TGTGCCAGTAGTATAGTTGGGACAAGTACCTACGAGCAGTACTTC.

The chain carries TRBV6-5 and TRBJ2-7, with TRBD1 as a possible D gene (6 bases). This CDR3 comprises 15 residues. Looked up from germline, CDR1 is MNHEY and CDR2 is SVGAGI. Trimming left V 5 bases short and J 2 bases short, with 16 bases between. This CDR3 reads CASSPQDRLPYEQYF. The CDR3, as DNA: TGTGCCAGCAGTCCCCAGGACAGATTACCCTACGAGCAGTACTTC.

The chain uses TRBV24-1 and TRBJ1-1, with D unresolved. In germline, CDR1 is KGHDR, CDR2 SFDVKD. Trimming cost V 5 bases and J 1 base, with 4 bases left between them. This CDR3 is 12 amino acids long. CDR3 bases: TGTGCCACCAGTGCCGGGAACACTGAAGCTTTCTTT. Protein: CATSAGNTEAFF.

CDR3 residues: CATSDRGRHQPQHF. The CDR3 bases are TGTGCCACCTCGGACAGGGGTAGGCATCAGCCCCAGCATTTT. This sequence joins TRBV24-1 and TRBJ1-5, with TRBD1 matching 9 bases. V trimming: 9 bases; J trimming: 5 bases; junction bases outside the gene matches: 7. The CDR3 totals 14 residues. CDR1 KGHDR and CDR2 SFDVKD come from the germline V gene.

The V and J genes are TRBV5-5 and TRBJ2-7; D uncertain. Between the trimmed V and J ends, which lost 0 bases and 0 bases, there was a span of 10 bases. The length of the CDR3 is 15 residues. Germline V gene data show CDR1 as SGHKS and CDR2 as YYEKEE (reference sequence). The CDR3 region has the DNA TGTGCCAGCAGCTTGGCTTCGGTGCCCTCCTACGAGCAGTACTTC. It is translated as CASSLASVPSYEQYF.

The rearrangement joins TRBV4-3 to TRBJ2-2; no definite D call. The CDR3 runs 15 residues. CDR1 LGHNA and CDR2 YSLEER come from the germline V gene. V lost 1 base and J 3 bases, leaving 9 bases between the germline ends. This chain's CDR3 is CASSQGRHYTGELFF. The CDR3 DNA reads TGCGCCAGCAGCCAAGGGCGACACTACACCGGGGAGCTGTTTTTT.

V gene TRBV2 combines with J gene TRBJ1-1; perhaps TRBD1 as D (6 bases). This CDR3 has 14 residues. CDR1 is SNHLY, CDR2 FYNNEI, per germline. The V and J ends lost 5 bases and 3 bases respectively, with 13 bases between them. CDR3 sequence (DNA): TGTGCCAGCAGTCTACAGGGTCGGCACACTGAAGCTTTCTTT. Translation gives CASSLQGRHTEAFF.

The V call is TRBV5-1, the J call TRBJ2-1; 8 bases match TRBD2. Germline V gene data show CDR1 as SGHRS and CDR2 as YFSETQ. J lost 10 bases, V lost 2 bases, and 8 bases had no gene match. The CDR3 loop spans 14 amino acids. CDR3 protein: CASSLTGGLQEQFF. For the CDR3, the DNA is TGCGCCAGCAGCTTAACGGGGGGGCTCCAAGAGCAGTTCTTC.

This chain links TRBV19 with TRBJ1-4; D gene unclear. V was trimmed by 3 bases and J by 5 bases, leaving 7 bases between them. The CDR3 loop spans 13 amino acids. Germline values: CDR1 LNHDA, CDR2 SQIVND (reference sequence). DNA of the CDR3: TGTGCCAGTAGTATGGTACAGAATGAAAAACTGTTTTTT. This codes for CASSMVQNEKLFF.

The V gene is TRBV27, the J gene TRBJ2-1, with D perhaps TRBD1 (5 bases). CDR3 length: 15 amino acids. The V gene's germline CDR1 is MNHEY and CDR2 SMNVEV (reference sequence). V lost 6 bases and J lost 3, with 15 bases in between. The CDR3 spells CASSRVGPSYNEQFF. For the CDR3, the DNA is TGTGCCAGCAGCAGGGTGGGCCCGAGCTACAATGAGCAGTTCTTC.

The rearrangement joins TRBV5-1 to TRBJ2-3; 7 bases map to TRBD1. The length of the CDR3 is 14 residues. CDR1 is SGHRS, CDR2 YFSETQ, per germline. V lost 3 bases to trimming and J lost 7 bases; unmatched junction nucleotides: 8. Here the CDR3 reads CASSSNRGQNTQYF. As DNA, the CDR3 is TGCGCCAGCAGCTCAAATAGGGGACAGAATACGCAGTATTTT.

This clone was counted between two and nine times. The rearrangement links TRBV4-1 to TRBJ2-7; 7 bases match TRBD1. This CDR3 comprises 15 residues. V was clipped by 2 bases and J by 0 bases; unmatched bases: 4. CDR1 MGHRA and CDR2 YSYEKL come from the germline V gene. CDR3 amino acids: CASSQPGQTSYEQYF. CDR3 DNA: TGCGCCAGCAGCCAACCGGGACAGACCTCCTACGAGCAGTACTTC.

The V call is TRBV5-6, the J call TRBJ2-5; the D gene is possibly TRBD1 (8 bases). CDR3 length: 15 residues. V was pared by 4 bases and J by 5 bases, with 18 bases between. The germline V gene encodes CDR1 SGHDT and CDR2 YYEEEE. This CDR3 reads CASSPGGWTGETQYF. CDR3 nucleotide sequence: TGTGCCAGCAGCCCGGGGGGCTGGACAGGGGAGACCCAGTACTTC. The full variable domain, in which reference TRBV5-6 and TRBJ2-5 provide the parts outside the CDR3, is DAGVTQSPTHLIKTRGQQVTLRCSPKSGHDTVSWYQQALGQGPQFIFQYYEEEERQRGNFPDRFSGHQFPNYSSELNVNALLLGDSALYLCASSPGGWTGETQYFGPGTRLLVL.

The rearrangement links TRBV9 to TRBJ2-5, with 8 bases aligning to TRBD1. Germline CDR1 and CDR2: SGDLS and YYNGEE. V gave up 0 bases and J gave up 5 bases; unmatched junction bases: 9. This CDR3 is built from 16 residues. CDR3 loop: CASSVDSGRGLETQYF. DNA for the CDR3: TGTGCCAGCAGCGTAGATTCCGGCAGGGGGCTGGAGACCCAGTACTTC.

This clone was seen a few times. Other DNA sequences from this sample encode an identical CDR3 as well. The chain employs TRBV27 and TRBJ1-2; D possibly corresponds to TRBD1 (5 bases). The V gene lost 3 bases and the J gene lost 7 bases, with 12 bases spanning the gap. The CDR3 is 13 residues long. In germline, CDR1 is MNHEY, CDR2 SMNVEV (reference sequence). CDR3 residues: CASSLGGLRGYTF. In DNA, the CDR3 is TGTGCCAGCAGTTTGGGGGGGTTACGTGGCTACACCTTC.